Detailed here is one T cell receptor beta chain. Its antigen is not yet known. Base quality data are lacking; no much larger clone is found one base away. Using the deep immunoSEQ assay, multiplex PCR amplified TCR CDR3 regions from genomic DNA. For each cell subset, the extracted genomic DNA was distributed evenly across all wells of several immunoSEQ 96-well plates, and each plate served as one replicate. For sorted subsets, roughly 0.2 ug genomic DNA, equal to 30,000 to 35,000 T cell genomes, was loaded into each replicate PCR. Purified libraries were measured with a Qubit 3.0 fluorometer, size-checked on a Bioanalyzer 2100, and measured again with the KAPA Library Quantification kit. Each immunoSEQ 96-well plate was sequenced on its own single-read 150-cycle Illumina NextSeq 550 flow cell. In the source study's methods: Because only junctional sequences without quality scores were contained in the immunoSEQ output, filtering matching that applied to full-length reads could not be performed. Sequences were annotated with PyIR, a Python wrapper for IgBLAST v1.9, and V/J genes and CDR3 were assigned using IMGT germline references. Reads with weak V/J assignments (E-value above 1e-6), missing CDR3, stop codons, out-of-frame junctions, or ambiguous translated residues were removed. V3J clonotypes were defined as sequences sharing the same inferred V gene, J gene, and CDR3 amino acid sequence. To compute the percentage overlap between repertoires, the number of shared unique clonotypes was divided by the size of the smaller repertoire. Three approaches were used to assess repertoire richness: RTK rarefaction, the Chao1 estimator, and Recon v2.1 estimates of unobserved clonotypes. Generation probabilities were computed with OLGA for all TCRbeta clonotypes obtained by the gDNA method from four donors. The table comes from immuneACCESS by way of TCRdb, which keeps in-frame sequences with V and J called. Part of the clones is missing from these tables; in studies checked, under half for an unresolved V gene and the rest for unknown reasons. The V and J calls and clone size were taken over from that table, and D and trimming were inferred from the DNA. The sample includes 850,000 to 1,200,000 clones, with around 76% observed a single time. The ten largest clones add up to 1.4% to 1.5% of the sample.

Including cysteine and phenylalanine, the CDR3 has 14 amino acids. Just CDR3 DNA is preserved here, 42 bases in frame from base 1. Looking up the germline V gene yields CDR1 SGHTA and CDR2 FQGNSA. V is reduced by 1 base and J by 7 bases, leaving a spacing of 13 bases between them. The data belong to a study of shared clonotypes between healthy human individuals (dated by TCRdb to about 2020). Concerning the study at large: The cohort included three men and a couple of women between 18 and 49 years of age. For each donor, CD4 naive and CD4 memory were each run on three plates, CD8 naive on two plates, and CD8 memory on one plate. To estimate repertoire size and how much clonotypes are shared between individuals, the study performed deep sequencing of blood TCR repertoires from a few healthy adults. To increase sequencing depth and limit assay-specific biases, different laboratories used diverse techniques to prepare libraries and sequence TCR repertoires. Between about 0.85 and 10 billion PBMCs per donor were obtained by leukapheresis.

Points the paper makes about the study in general: Only blood was sampled, and tissue TCR repertoires likely differ from those in blood. The genetic and exposure-history diversity represented was limited by the small number of donors. Naive subsets generally had larger estimated clonotype richness than memory subsets. Rarefaction of sorted-subset datasets indicated incomplete sequencing despite the large sequencing depth. About 5% of naive CD4, 3.5% of naive CD8, 2.3% of memory CD4, and 0.4% of memory CD8 clonotypes were shared across several donors. Based on pairwise subsampling, the degree of clonotype sharing among donors was expected to be affected by sequencing depth. Compared with non-shared clonotypes, clonotypes shared by all four sorted-subset donors had higher generation probabilities.

Donors were healthy HIV-negative adults with no recently reported acute infections or vaccinations. Every donor was a Caucasian adult living in Nashville, Tennessee, USA. CD4+ T cells were enriched through magnetic negative selection, after which naive cells were positively selected on CD45RA and the remaining negative fraction served as the memory subset. Blood was collected by leukapheresis, and PBMCs were isolated by Ficoll-Histopaque density gradient centrifugation and then cryopreserved in liquid nitrogen vapor phase. Analytical flow cytometry was used to check the purity and quantity of each magnetically sorted T cell population. Each sorted fraction had its genomic DNA isolated and then quantified by UV absorbance on a Nanodrop 2000c.

Rearrangement joined TRBV7-2 to TRBJ1-1; the D gene is perhaps TRBD1, on 5 matching bases. This sequence was found in a man between 18 and 29 years old in good health. The sample consisted of memory CD4+ T cells sorted from blood. The sample's cell subset or site label, decoded: CD45RA-negative fraction. Read as DNA, the sequence is TGTGCCAGCAGCTTAGTGTCCGGGACGGGTGAAGCTTTCTTT. Translated, it gives CASSLVSGTGEAFF.